These 21 T cell receptor beta chains share one sample of origin, sequenced in a study of Ad26.COV2.S vaccination and SARS-CoV-2 variants. The method was immunoSEQ multiplex PCR; TCRdb's version includes in-frame clones alone and lacks a portion of them. This sample yields 410,000 or so clones, of which about nine tenths are seen a single time; 12% belongs to the top ten. As for treatment: over 15 received Ad26.COV2.S at low or high dose, single or two shots; five or six received placebo; per-sample allocation not given. Sampling took place 63 days after the first vaccine or placebo injection. The specimen was peripheral blood, collected in a trial of Ad26.COV2.S vaccine versus placebo. Every receptor here comes from a person between 18 and 65 years old who received the Ad26.COV2.S COVID-19 vaccine or a placebo.

The J gene is TRBJ1-5, the V gene TRBV4-3, with 10 positions matching TRBD1. The CDR3 contains 18 residues. V dropped 0 bases and J dropped 1; count of bases not matched to a gene: 6. Germline lookup yields CDR1 LGHNA and CDR2 YSLEER. Here the CDR3 DNA reads TGCGCCAGCAGCCAAGACCGACAGGGGGCCGCAAGCAATCAGCCCCAGCATTTT. Encoded protein: CASSQDRQGAASNQPQHF.

This chain joins TRBV27 and TRBJ2-2; TRBD1 is a possible D gene (5 bases). This CDR3 spans 15 amino acids. V was clipped by 3 bases and J by 1 base, with 9 bases between them. Germline-derived CDR1 and CDR2 are MNHEY and SMNVEV (reference sequence). This CDR3 is CASSFYRLNTGELFF. DNA for the CDR3: TGTGCCAGCAGTTTTTACAGGTTGAACACCGGGGAGCTGTTTTTT.

CDR3 loop: CASSDLGPQGDTQYF. Here the CDR3 DNA reads TGCGCCAGCAGTGATCTTGGACCCCAAGGGGATACGCAGTATTTT. V gene TRBV10-2 combines with J gene TRBJ2-3; D remains unclear. V shed 3 bases and J shed 6 bases, with 16 bases lying between them. The germline CDR1 and CDR2 sequences are WSHSY and SAAADI. CDR3 size: 15 residues.

The chain combines TRBV6-5 with TRBJ2-3; TRBD1 might be the D (5 bases). Germline-derived CDR1 and CDR2 are MNHEY and SVGAGI. CDR3 length: 15 residues. V lost 6 bases to trimming and J lost 4 bases, with 17 bases between them. The CDR3, as DNA: TGTGCCAGCAGATCAAACGCGGCAGGGCCAGATACGCAGTATTTT. Translating it yields CASRSNAAGPDTQYF.

The J gene is TRBJ2-3, the V gene TRBV15; TRBD1 matches 11 bases. V gave up 0 bases and J gave up 4 bases; unmatched junction bases: 3. CDR1 LNHNV and CDR2 YYDKDF come from the germline V gene (reference sequence). This CDR3 is 16 amino acids long. Here the CDR3 DNA reads TGTGCCACCAGCAGAGATCCGGGACAGGGGGCAGATACGCAGTATTTT. It specifies CATSRDPGQGADTQYF. The variable domain in full, completed from reference TRBV15 and TRBJ2-3, reads DAMVIQNPRYQVTQFGKPVTLSCSQTLNHNVMYWYQQKSSQAPKLLFHYYDKDFNNEADTPDNFQSRRPNTSFCFLDIRSPGLGDTAMYLCATSRDPGQGADTQYFGPGTRLTVL.

This chain uses TRBV7-9 with TRBJ1-1; D not certain. The ends were cut back, 1 base at V and 0 bases at J, with 21 bases in the middle. The CDR3 is 19 residues long. Germline CDR1 SEHNR, CDR2 FQNEAQ (reference sequence). CDR3 protein: CASSLEVHNLGGMNTEAFF. CDR3 coding DNA: TGTGCCAGCAGCTTAGAGGTCCATAACCTCGGAGGGATGAACACTGAAGCTTTCTTT.

This chain uses TRBV7-9 with TRBJ1-4; weak D call: TRBD1 (6 bases). The V end lost 5 bases, the J end lost 5 bases, and 15 bases lay between the germline ends. CDR3 size: 15 residues. Germline CDR1 is SEHNR and CDR2 is FQNEAQ (reference sequence). The CDR3 bases are TGTGCCAGCAGCCTAAGAAGGCAGGGGAATGAAAAACTGTTTTTT. This sequence encodes CASSLRRQGNEKLFF.

V gene TRBV19 combines with J gene TRBJ1-2; no definite D call. This CDR3 has 11 residues. Germline V gives CDR1 LNHDA, CDR2 SQIVND (reference sequence). Trimming removed 3 bases at V and 8 bases at J, with 7 bases between. Written as DNA, the CDR3 is TGTGCCAGTAGTATTGCGGAAGGCTACACCTTC. This encodes CASSIAEGYTF. The full variable domain, rest sourced from reference TRBV19 and TRBJ1-2, is DGGITQSPKYLFRKEGQNVTLSCEQNLNHDAMYWYRQDPGQGLRLIYYSQIVNDFQKGDIAEGYSVSREKKESFPLTVTSAQKNPTAFYLCASSIAEGYTFGSGTRLTVV.

This clone is a singleton in its sample. The V and J genes are TRBV5-1 and TRBJ2-6; no definite D call. Germline CDR1 and CDR2: SGHRS and YFSETQ. The CDR3 is 15 residues long. Trimming removed 0 bases from V and 0 bases from J, with 4 bases in between. CDR3 DNA sequence: TGCGCCAGCAGCTTGGACAGCTCTGGGGCCAACGTCCTGACTTTC. It codes for CASSLDSSGANVLTF. Filled out from reference TRBV5-1 and TRBJ2-6, the complete variable domain reads KAGVTQTPRYLIKTRGQQVTLSCSPISGHRSVSWYQQTPGQGLQFLFEYFSETQRNKGNFPGRFSGRQFSNSRSEMNVSTLELGDSALYLCASSLDSSGANVLTFGAGSRLTVL.

The chain is built from TRBV18 and TRBJ2-1; 9 nucleotides match TRBD2. Germline-derived CDR1 and CDR2 are KGHSH and LQKENI. The junction had 7 bases not matched to a gene; V was cut back by 2 bases and J by 8 bases. This CDR3 comprises 15 residues. The CDR3 bases are TGTGCCAGCTCACCAAGGGCGACTAGCGGCCATGAGCAGTTCTTC. Translating gives CASSPRATSGHEQFF.

The chain has TRBV11-2 and TRBJ2-1; no reliable D call. CDR1 SGHAT and CDR2 FQNNGV come from the germline V gene. The CDR3 contains 15 residues. Trimming left V 1 base short and J 0 bases short, with 7 bases between. This chain's CDR3 is CASSLGQVSYNEQFF. CDR3 nucleotide sequence: TGTGCCAGCAGCTTAGGGCAAGTCTCCTACAATGAGCAGTTCTTC.

This sequence joins TRBV29-1 and TRBJ1-2; possibly TRBD1 for D (6 bases). Germline V lookup: CDR1 SQVTM, CDR2 ANQGSEA. Trimming removed 3 bases from V and 5 bases from J, with 13 bases in between. The CDR3 spans 13 residues. This CDR3 is CSVDTGLAYGYTF. Written as DNA, the CDR3 is TGCAGCGTTGATACAGGGTTGGCGTATGGCTACACCTTC.

The gene calls are TRBV18 and TRBJ2-1, with 9 positions matching TRBD2. The junction had 6 bases not matched to a gene; V was cut back by 1 base and J by 2 bases. The CDR3 runs to 17 residues. Per germline, CDR1 KGHSH and CDR2 LQKENI. CDR3 sequence reads: CASSPLPPSGTYNEQFF. The CDR3 DNA reads as TGTGCCAGCTCACCACTTCCGCCTAGCGGGACCTACAATGAGCAGTTCTTC.

The chain links TRBV7-2 to TRBJ1-2; D is possibly TRBD1 (6 bases). Germline assignment: CDR1 SGHTA and CDR2 FQGNSA. Trimming took off 5 bases at V and 7 bases at J, with 20 bases between the two ends. This CDR3 region has 15 residues. CDR3: CASSQWRRGQVGYTF. In nucleotides, the CDR3 is TGTGCCAGCAGCCAATGGAGGCGGGGGCAGGTTGGCTACACCTTC.

This clone was observed a few times. V is TRBV21-1 and J is TRBJ1-1; the table's D call, TRBD1, has no DNA check behind it. TRBV21-1 is a pseudogene segment. This CDR3 region has 14 residues. The CDR3 loop reads CASGRQGKNTEAFF. The CDR3 DNA is TGTGCCAGCGGAAGGCAGGGGAAGAACACTGAAGCTTTCTTT.

The rearrangement links TRBV5-1 to TRBJ2-7; D unresolved. The CDR3 is 14 residues long. The germline V gene has CDR1 SGHRS and CDR2 YFSETQ. Trimming stripped 0 bases from V and 0 bases from J, with 7 bases between. CDR3: CASSLGLGSYEQYF. The DNA for the CDR3 is TGCGCCAGCAGCTTGGGGCTGGGCTCCTACGAGCAGTACTTC.

This clone was picked up one time. The gene calls are TRBV15 and TRBJ1-1; 8 bases fit TRBD1. Germline V gene lookup returns CDR1 LNHNV and CDR2 YYDKDF (reference sequence). The CDR3 spans 17 residues. The J segment lost 0 bases and the V segment lost 0 bases, leaving 6 bases of the junction unmatched. The CDR3, as DNA: TGTGCCACCAGCAGAGATGCAGGGGGCGGCCTGAACACTGAAGCTTTCTTT. Its protein product is CATSRDAGGGLNTEAFF.

Concerning this clone itself: Other DNA sequences in this sample translate to the same CDR3. This chain joins TRBV18 and TRBJ2-2; D possibly corresponds to TRBD1 (6 bases). CDR1 KGHSH and CDR2 LQKENI come from the germline V gene. V dropped 3 bases and J dropped 2 bases, with 7 bases sitting between them. This CDR3 has 14 amino acids. For the CDR3, the DNA is TGTGCCAGCTCACCGGGACAAAACACCGGGGAGCTGTTTTTT. It translates to CASSPGQNTGELFF.

This sequence joins TRBV27 and TRBJ2-3; unclear D gene. Trimming removed 7 bases at V and 3 bases at J, with 8 bases between. CDR3 length equals 12 residues. Germline lookup yields CDR1 MNHEY and CDR2 SMNVEV (reference sequence). CDR3 bases: TGTGCCAGCACCCGGCGTACAGATACGCAGTATTTT. This translates into CASTRRTDTQYF.

The genes are TRBV6-1 and TRBJ1-1; no firm D call. V gave up 3 bases and J gave up 0 bases, with 8 bases separating them. Germline loops: CDR1 MNHNS, CDR2 SASEGT. The CDR3 runs to 14 residues. CDR3 amino acids: CASSESSVNTEAFF. The DNA for the CDR3 is TGTGCCAGCAGTGAGTCATCGGTGAACACTGAAGCTTTCTTT.

This clone was recorded once. The V gene is TRBV7-2, the J gene TRBJ1-2, with D unresolved. Germline CDR1 is SGHTA and CDR2 is FQGNSA. V lost 3 bases and J 8 bases, leaving 10 bases between the germline ends. This CDR3 is built from 12 residues. CDR3 in DNA: TGTGCCAGCAGCTTTAGGGTAGGGGGCTACACCTTC. The encoded protein is CASSFRVGGYTF.